The clone carrying this T cell receptor beta chain was picked up a small number of times. Its antigen remains unknown. Via MiXCR, TCRdb re-called the 5' RACE reads, giving one row per CDR3 protein. The data contain 65,000 to 85,000 distinct CDR3 sequences, approximately 21% of them singletons. This specimen comes from a study of spatial heterogeneity in lung cancer. Study-wide results and caveats: Resection blood, more than follow-up blood, showed ubiquitous expanded tumor TCRs.

The time point denotes: sample taken at primary tumor resection. Whole RNA came from tumor, nontumor lung or frozen PBMC and was sequenced without being sorted. The TCR comes from a male donor with early-stage non-small cell lung cancer. Sample: PBMCs, taken at surgery.

The CDR3 region is CASSLNSPHEQFF. The DNA of the CDR3 is TGTGCCAGCAGTTTGAACAGCCCCCATGAGCAGTTCTTC. This sequence joins TRBV28 and TRBJ2-1; D is uncertain. V lost 3 bases and J lost 8, with 11 bases in between. Germline CDR1 is MDHEN and CDR2 is SYDVKM. The CDR3 spans 13 residues. The variable domain in full, completed from reference TRBV28 and TRBJ2-1, reads DVKVTQSSRYLVKRTGEKVFLECVQDMDHENMFWYRQDPGLGLRLIYFSYDVKMKEKGDIPEGYSVSREKKERFSLILESASTNQTSMYLCASSLNSPHEQFFGPGTRLTVL.